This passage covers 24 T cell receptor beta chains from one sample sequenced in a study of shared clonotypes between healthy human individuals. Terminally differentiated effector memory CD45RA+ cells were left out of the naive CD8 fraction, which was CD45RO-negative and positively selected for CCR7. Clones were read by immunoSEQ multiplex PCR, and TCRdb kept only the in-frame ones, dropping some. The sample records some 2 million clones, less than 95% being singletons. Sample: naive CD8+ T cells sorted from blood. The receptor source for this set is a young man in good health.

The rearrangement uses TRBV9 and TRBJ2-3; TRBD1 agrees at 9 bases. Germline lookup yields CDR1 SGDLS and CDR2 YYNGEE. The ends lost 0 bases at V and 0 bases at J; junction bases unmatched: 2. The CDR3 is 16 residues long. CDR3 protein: CASSVEGQGSTDTQYF. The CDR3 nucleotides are TGTGCCAGCAGCGTAGAGGGACAGGGCAGCACAGATACGCAGTATTTT.

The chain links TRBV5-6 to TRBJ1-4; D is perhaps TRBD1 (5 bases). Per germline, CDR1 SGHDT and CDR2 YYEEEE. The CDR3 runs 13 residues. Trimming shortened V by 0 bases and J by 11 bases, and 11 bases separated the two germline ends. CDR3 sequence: CASSLGEGWKLFF. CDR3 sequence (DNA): TGTGCCAGCAGCTTGGGAGAGGGGTGGAAACTGTTTTTT.

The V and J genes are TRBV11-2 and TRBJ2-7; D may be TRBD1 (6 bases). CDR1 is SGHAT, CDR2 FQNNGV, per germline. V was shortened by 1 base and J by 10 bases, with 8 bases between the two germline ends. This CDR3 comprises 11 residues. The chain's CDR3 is CASSLAGVQYF. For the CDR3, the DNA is TGTGCCAGCAGCTTAGCAGGGGTTCAGTACTTC.

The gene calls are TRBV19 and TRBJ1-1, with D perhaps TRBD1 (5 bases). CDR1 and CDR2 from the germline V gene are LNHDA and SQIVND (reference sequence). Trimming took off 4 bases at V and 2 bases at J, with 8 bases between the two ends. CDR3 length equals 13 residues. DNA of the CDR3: TGTGCCAGTAGTAGGGGGTTAAACACTGAAGCTTTCTTT. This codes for CASSRGLNTEAFF.

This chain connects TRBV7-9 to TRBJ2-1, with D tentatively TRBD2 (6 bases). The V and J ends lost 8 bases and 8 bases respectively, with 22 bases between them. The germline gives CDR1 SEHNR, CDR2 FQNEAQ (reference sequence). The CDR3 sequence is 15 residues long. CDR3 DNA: TGTGCCAGCGCCACCCCGGACTACCTTGGGGATGAGCAGTTCTTC. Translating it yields CASATPDYLGDEQFF.

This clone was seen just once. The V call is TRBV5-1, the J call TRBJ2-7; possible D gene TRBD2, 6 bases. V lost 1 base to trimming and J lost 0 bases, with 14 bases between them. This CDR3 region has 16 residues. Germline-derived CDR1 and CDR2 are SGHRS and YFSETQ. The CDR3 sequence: CASSLFPGLDSYEQYF. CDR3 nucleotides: TGCGCCAGCAGCTTGTTCCCGGGACTCGACTCCTACGAGCAGTACTTC.

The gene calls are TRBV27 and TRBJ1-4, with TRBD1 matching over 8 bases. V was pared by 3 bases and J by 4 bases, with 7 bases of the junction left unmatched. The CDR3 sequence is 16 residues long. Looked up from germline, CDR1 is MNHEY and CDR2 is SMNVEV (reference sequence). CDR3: CASSFRPGQVNEKLFF. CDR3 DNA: TGTGCCAGCAGTTTTCGCCCGGGACAGGTTAATGAAAAACTGTTTTTT.

The CDR3 sequence: CASSFQDQYNEQFF. The CDR3 bases are TGTGCCAGCAGTTTCCAGGATCAGTACAATGAGCAGTTCTTC. V gene TRBV27 combines with J gene TRBJ2-1, with D uncertain. Germline V gene lookup returns CDR1 MNHEY and CDR2 SMNVEV (reference sequence). Trimming removed 3 bases from V and 4 bases from J, with 10 bases in between. The CDR3 is 14 amino acids.

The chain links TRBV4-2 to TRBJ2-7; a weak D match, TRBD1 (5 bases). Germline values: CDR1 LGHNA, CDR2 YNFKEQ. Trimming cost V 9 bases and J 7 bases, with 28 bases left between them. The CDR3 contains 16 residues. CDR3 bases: TGTGCCAGTCCAAAGTCTACTGCTGCAGGGTGGTGGGAGCAGTACTTC. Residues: CASPKSTAAGWWEQYF.

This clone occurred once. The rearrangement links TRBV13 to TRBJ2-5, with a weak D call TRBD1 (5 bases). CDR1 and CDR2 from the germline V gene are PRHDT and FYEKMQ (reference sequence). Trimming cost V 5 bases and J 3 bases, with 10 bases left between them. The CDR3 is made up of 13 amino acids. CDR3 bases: TGTGCCAGCAGCCCAGGCAGGGAAGAGACCCAGTACTTC. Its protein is CASSPGREETQYF.

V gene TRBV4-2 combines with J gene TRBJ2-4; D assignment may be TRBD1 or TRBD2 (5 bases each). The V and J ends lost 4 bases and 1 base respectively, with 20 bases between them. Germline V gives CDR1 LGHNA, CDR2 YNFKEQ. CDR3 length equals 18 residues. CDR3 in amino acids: CASSPDWAPGLAKNIQYF. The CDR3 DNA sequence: TGTGCCAGCAGCCCGGATTGGGCCCCGGGGCTGGCCAAAAACATTCAGTACTTC.

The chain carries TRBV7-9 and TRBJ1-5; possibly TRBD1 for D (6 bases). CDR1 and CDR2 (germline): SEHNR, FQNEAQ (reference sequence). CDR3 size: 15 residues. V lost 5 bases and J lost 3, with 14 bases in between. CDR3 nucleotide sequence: TGTGCCAGCAGCGGAGAGGGGGAACCCAATCAGCCCCAGCATTTT. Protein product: CASSGEGEPNQPQHF.

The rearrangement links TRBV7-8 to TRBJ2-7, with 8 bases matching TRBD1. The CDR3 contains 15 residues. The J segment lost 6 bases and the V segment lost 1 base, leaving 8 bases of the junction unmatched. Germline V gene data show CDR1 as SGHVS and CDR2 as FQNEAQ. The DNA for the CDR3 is TGTGCCAGCAGCTTAGGACAGGGGAAAGGGCGCGAGCAGTACTTC. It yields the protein CASSLGQGKGREQYF.

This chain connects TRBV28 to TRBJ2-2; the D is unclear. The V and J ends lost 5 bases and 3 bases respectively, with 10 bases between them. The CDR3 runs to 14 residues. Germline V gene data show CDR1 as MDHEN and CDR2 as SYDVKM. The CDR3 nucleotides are TGTGCCAGCAGTGGCGCTGTAGACACCGGGGAGCTGTTTTTT. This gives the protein CASSGAVDTGELFF.

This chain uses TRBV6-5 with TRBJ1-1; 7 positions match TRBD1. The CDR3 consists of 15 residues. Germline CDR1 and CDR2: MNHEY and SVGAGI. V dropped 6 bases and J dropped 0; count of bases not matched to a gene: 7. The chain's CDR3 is CASSRLTGLNTEAFF. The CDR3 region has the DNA TGTGCCAGCAGCCGCCTGACAGGGTTGAACACTGAAGCTTTCTTT.

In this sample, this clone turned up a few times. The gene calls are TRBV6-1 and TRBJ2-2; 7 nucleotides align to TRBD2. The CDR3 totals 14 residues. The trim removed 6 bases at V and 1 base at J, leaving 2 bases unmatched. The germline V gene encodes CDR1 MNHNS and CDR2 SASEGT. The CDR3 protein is CASRLAVNTGELFF. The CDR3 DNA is TGTGCCAGCAGGCTAGCGGTGAACACCGGGGAGCTGTTTTTT.

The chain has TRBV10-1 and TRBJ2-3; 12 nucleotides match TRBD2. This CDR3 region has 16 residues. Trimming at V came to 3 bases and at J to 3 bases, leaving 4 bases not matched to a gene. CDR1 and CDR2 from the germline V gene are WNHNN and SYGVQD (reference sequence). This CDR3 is CASSDLTSGRTDTQYF. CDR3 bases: TGCGCCAGCAGTGACCTGACTAGCGGGAGAACAGATACGCAGTATTTT.

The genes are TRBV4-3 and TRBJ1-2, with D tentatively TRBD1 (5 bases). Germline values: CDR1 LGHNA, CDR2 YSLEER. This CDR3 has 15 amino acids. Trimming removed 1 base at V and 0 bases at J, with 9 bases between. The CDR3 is CASSQGTGSNYGYTF. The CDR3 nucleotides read TGCGCCAGCAGCCAAGGTACAGGCTCTAACTATGGCTACACCTTC.

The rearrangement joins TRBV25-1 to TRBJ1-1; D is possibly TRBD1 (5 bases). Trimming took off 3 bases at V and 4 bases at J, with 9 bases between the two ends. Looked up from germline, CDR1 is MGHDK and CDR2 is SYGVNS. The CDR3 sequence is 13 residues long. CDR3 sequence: CASSDRVGTEAFF. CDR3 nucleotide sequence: TGTGCCAGCAGTGACAGGGTAGGCACTGAAGCTTTCTTT.

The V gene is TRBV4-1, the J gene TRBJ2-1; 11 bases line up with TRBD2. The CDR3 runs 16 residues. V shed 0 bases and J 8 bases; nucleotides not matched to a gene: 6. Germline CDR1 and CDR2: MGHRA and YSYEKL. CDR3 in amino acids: CASSQDILAGGYEQFF. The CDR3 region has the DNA TGCGCCAGCAGCCAAGATATCCTAGCGGGAGGTTATGAGCAGTTCTTC.

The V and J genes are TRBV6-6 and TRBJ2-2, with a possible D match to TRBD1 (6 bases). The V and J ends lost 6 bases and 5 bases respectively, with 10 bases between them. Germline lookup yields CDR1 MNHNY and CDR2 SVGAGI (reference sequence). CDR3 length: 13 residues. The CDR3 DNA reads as TGTGCCAGCAGCATACAGGGAACCGGGGAGCTGTTTTTT. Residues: CASSIQGTGELFF.

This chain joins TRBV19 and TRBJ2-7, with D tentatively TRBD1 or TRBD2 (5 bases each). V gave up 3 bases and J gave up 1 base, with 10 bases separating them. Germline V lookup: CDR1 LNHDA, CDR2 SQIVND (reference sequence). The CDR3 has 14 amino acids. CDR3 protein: CASSMGTNSYEQYF. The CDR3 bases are TGTGCCAGTAGTATGGGGACCAATTCCTACGAGCAGTACTTC.

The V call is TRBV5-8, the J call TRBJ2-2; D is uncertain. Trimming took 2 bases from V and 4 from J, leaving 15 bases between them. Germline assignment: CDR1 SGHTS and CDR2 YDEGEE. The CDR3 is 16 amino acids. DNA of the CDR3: TGTGCCAGCAGCTTTGAGGCCGGACCGGTCACCGGGGAGCTGTTTTTT. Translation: CASSFEAGPVTGELFF.

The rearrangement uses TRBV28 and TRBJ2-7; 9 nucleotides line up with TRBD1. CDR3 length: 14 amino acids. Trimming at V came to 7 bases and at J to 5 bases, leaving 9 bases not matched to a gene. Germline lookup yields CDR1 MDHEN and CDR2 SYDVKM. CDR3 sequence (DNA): TGTGCCAGCACCTCCCCAGGGGACAGGGACGAGCAGTACTTC. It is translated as CASTSPGDRDEQYF.